These 11 T cell receptor beta chains were sequenced from one sample in a study of shared T cell receptors in the human thymus. TCRdb's table, derived via immunoSEQ multiplex PCR, lists solely in-frame clones and lacks some. The table lists 500,000 to 850,000 clones, more than 75% of them singletons. The same sample was also studied in work on human thymus T cells.

The specimen sequenced was thymocytes. The receptors were sampled from a boy under two years old with a congenital heart defect.

The CDR3: CASSQGPSGRVREQYF. The CDR3 nucleotides are TGCGCCAGCAGCCAGGGCCCTAGCGGGAGGGTCCGCGAGCAGTACTTC. The chain couples TRBV4-1 to TRBJ2-7; TRBD2 matches at 12 bases. With V trimmed by 3 bases and J by 6 bases, 9 bases remained unmatched. In germline, CDR1 is MGHRA, CDR2 YSYEKL. This CDR3 has 16 amino acids.

The chain carries TRBV5-1 and TRBJ1-1; 8 bases agree with TRBD1. The trim removed 0 bases at V and 7 bases at J, leaving 2 bases unmatched. Germline V lookup: CDR1 SGHRS, CDR2 YFSETQ. The CDR3 covers 13 residues. CDR3 nucleotide sequence: TGCGCCAGCAGCTTGGGACAGGGGCTTGAAGCTTTCTTT. Translated, it gives CASSLGQGLEAFF. Filled out from reference TRBV5-1 and TRBJ1-1, the complete variable domain reads KAGVTQTPRYLIKTRGQQVTLSCSPISGHRSVSWYQQTPGQGLQFLFEYFSETQRNKGNFPGRFSGRQFSNSRSEMNVSTLELGDSALYLCASSLGQGLEAFFGQGTRLTVV.

The CDR3 nucleotides are TGTGCCAGCAGCTTAGTTTTTTCCAGAGGGACAGGCGGCAATCAGCCCCAGCATTTT. Translated: CASSLVFSRGTGGNQPQHF. V gene TRBV7-8 combines with J gene TRBJ1-5, with 8 positions matching TRBD1. Germline V gene lookup returns CDR1 SGHVS and CDR2 FQNEAQ. The CDR3 is made up of 19 amino acids. J lost 2 bases, V lost 1 base, and 13 bases had no gene match.

The rearrangement uses TRBV9 and TRBJ2-4; 7 bases are a match to TRBD1. Germline-derived CDR1 and CDR2 are SGDLS and YYNGEE. This CDR3 has 16 residues. Trimming at V came to 0 bases and at J to 0 bases, leaving 3 bases not matched to a gene. CDR3 sequence (DNA): TGTGCCAGCAGCGTAGGACAGGGCCTAGCCAAAAACATTCAGTACTTC. Translating gives CASSVGQGLAKNIQYF.

The chain joins TRBV7-9 to TRBJ1-2; the D is unclear. Germline V gene lookup returns CDR1 SEHNR and CDR2 FQNEAQ (reference sequence). V lost 3 bases and J 1 base, leaving 18 bases between the germline ends. This CDR3 comprises 17 residues. The CDR3 region has the DNA TGTGCCAGCAGCTTCGGTGGGAGCAAACCCTTTAACTATGGCTACACCTTC. This gives the protein CASSFGGSKPFNYGYTF.

V is TRBV10-1 and J is TRBJ2-1; 13 nucleotides align to TRBD2. Trimming took 6 bases from V and 0 from J; bases not matched to a gene: 11. The CDR3 totals 19 residues. CDR1 is WNHNN, CDR2 SYGVQD, per germline (reference sequence). The CDR3 is CASSQGLAGPGNSYNEQFF. CDR3 sequence (DNA): TGCGCCAGCAGCCAGGGACTAGCGGGACCAGGGAACTCCTACAATGAGCAGTTCTTC.

The chain uses TRBV28 and TRBJ2-5; 7 nucleotides line up with TRBD2. The germline V gene encodes CDR1 MDHEN and CDR2 SYDVKM. V lost 3 bases to trimming and J lost 1 base; unmatched junction nucleotides: 8. The CDR3 has 16 residues. CDR3 DNA sequence: TGTGCCAGCAGTTTGTCTAGCGGCCCCCTCCAAGAGACCCAGTACTTC. This encodes CASSLSSGPLQETQYF.

This clone appeared a single time. Other DNA sequences from this sample encode an identical CDR3 as well. The J gene is TRBJ2-3, the V gene TRBV27; TRBD2 agrees at 12 bases. V trimming: 2 bases; J trimming: 6 bases; junction bases outside the gene matches: 3. The CDR3 has 15 residues. The germline V gene encodes CDR1 MNHEY and CDR2 SMNVEV (reference sequence). The CDR3 is CASSLLAGGPDTQYF. The CDR3 DNA sequence: TGTGCCAGCAGTTTACTAGCGGGGGGGCCCGATACGCAGTATTTT.

This chain links TRBV27 with TRBJ2-7; 7 bases are shared with TRBD1. Germline assignment: CDR1 MNHEY and CDR2 SMNVEV (reference sequence). V shed 6 bases and J 4 bases; nucleotides not matched to a gene: 21. CDR3 length: 18 amino acids. The CDR3 DNA reads as TGTGCCAGCAGCGGTCAAACACAGGGGACAAACTACCTATACGAGCAGTACTTC. Protein product: CASSGQTQGTNYLYEQYF.

The chain joins TRBV5-1 to TRBJ2-1, with D perhaps TRBD2 (5 bases). The germline V and J ends were trimmed by 0 bases and 10 bases, with 14 bases remaining between them. There are 14 residues in the CDR3. The germline V gene encodes CDR1 SGHRS and CDR2 YFSETQ. The CDR3 coding sequence is TGCGCCAGCAGCTTGGGTGCGGCGGGCGGGGAGCAGTTCTTC. This codes for CASSLGAAGGEQFF.

V and J are TRBV15 and TRBJ1-3; D uncertain. The CDR3 length is 15 residues. CDR1 is LNHNV and CDR2 is YYDKDF in the germline V gene (reference sequence). Trimming stripped 0 bases from V and 3 bases from J, with 9 bases between. The CDR3: CATSRERLNGNTIYF. In nucleotides, the CDR3 is TGTGCCACCAGCAGAGAAAGACTAAATGGAAACACCATATATTTT.